Presented here are 5 T cell receptor beta chains from one specimen sequenced in a study of regulatory T cells in long-lasting Graves disease. In building TCR beta libraries, iRepertoire HTBI primers were used together with Arm-PCR of CDR3 regions. TCRdb used MiXCR to reprocess the multiplex PCR reads, holding one entry per CDR3 protein. Of 520,000 or so distinct CDR3 sequences detected, around 12% appear once; the ten largest clones hold almost 9%. Specified time point: newly diagnosed GD, antithyroid drugs for less than 3 months. From RNA extracted from PBMCs, the TCR library was made. The same sample was also studied in work on T cells in Graves' hyperthyroidism and ophthalmopathy.

Sequencing was performed on peripheral blood mononuclear cells (PBMCs), taken at new diagnosis, from a patient treated with antithyroid drugs. These TCRs come from a woman younger than 45 with Graves disease.

This clonotype came up many times. The chain couples TRBV9 to TRBJ1-3; 8 positions agree with TRBD1. Germline values: CDR1 SGDLS, CDR2 YYNGEE. The CDR3 runs to 15 residues. After removal of 3 bases from V and 3 bases from J, the junction contained 5 bases not matched to a gene. CDR3 nucleotides: TGTGCCAGCAGCGCCCGGACAGGGTTTGGAAACACCATATATTTT. It translates to CASSARTGFGNTIYF.

J is TRBJ1-1 and V is TRBV9; no clear D. CDR3 length: 13 residues. The germline CDR1 and CDR2 sequences are SGDLS and YYNGEE. Trimming shortened V by 2 bases and J by 4 bases, and 9 bases separated the two germline ends. CDR3 DNA sequence: TGTGCCAGCAGCGTTGATCTGAGCACTGAAGCTTTCTTT. Its protein is CASSVDLSTEAFF.

Regarding this clonotype: A read error is likely, as this CDR3 ends without the conserved phenylalanine or tryptophan. This chain joins TRBV19 and TRBJ1-1; weak D call: TRBD1 (5 bases). This CDR3 spans 12 amino acids. CDR1 and CDR2 from the germline V gene are LNHDA and SQIVND (reference sequence). V dropped 10 bases and J dropped 1 base, with 10 bases sitting between them. This CDR3 is CATGRGNTEAFS. The CDR3, as DNA: TGTGCCACGGGAAGGGGGAACACTGAAGCTTTCTCT.

Worth noting for this clonotype: This clone may be a read error of a much larger clone one base away. The genes are TRBV6-2 or TRBV6-3 and TRBJ2-5; D is unresolved. The germline gives CDR1 MNHEY, CDR2 SVGEGT. The CDR3 loop spans 18 amino acids. The CDR3 loop is CANSYSFSAAKDQETQYF. CDR3 bases: TGTGCCAACAGTTACTCGTTTTCGGCAGCAAAAGACCAAGAGACCCAGTACTTC.

This clonotype was detected many times. V and J are TRBV20-1 and TRBJ1-1; D may be TRBD1 (5 bases). The germline V gene has CDR1 DFQATT and CDR2 SNEGSKA (reference sequence). V shed 1 base and J shed 7 bases, with 13 bases lying between them. The CDR3 consists of 13 residues. The CDR3 spells CSARVSGTGEAFF. The CDR3 DNA reads as TGCAGTGCTAGAGTGTCAGGGACCGGTGAAGCTTTCTTT.